This T cell receptor beta chain was profiled in a study of T cell clonotyping in hematopoietic cell transplantation (dated by TCRdb to the early 2020s). About the study as a whole: Recipient samples taken before transplant were collected after cytoreduction. In the study, over a hundred blood samples were gathered from roughly 40 consecutive transplant recipients and their related donors. Recruitment of patients was conducted between late 2015 and early 2017, and follow-up was continued until late 2020 or death.

Reading the label with the study, this specimen's time point is: recipient sample about 28 days before transplant, after cytoreduction. Recipient blood was collected about 28 days before transplant and at days 30, 100 and 180 after transplant. Using Nuclei Lysis Solution, genomic DNA was extracted from unfractionated peripheral blood mononuclear cells that were either fresh or cryopreserved. The study at large found these results: After transplant, TCR diversity in recipients dropped, and pathologically expanded clonotypes increased progressively from day 30 to day 180. The sample size was limited, and because cells were not sorted, the contributions of CD4 and CD8 repertoires could not be separated. Recipient repertoires showed only a small fraction of overlap with donor repertoires, and over 95% appeared de novo at the given depth. Broader TCR repertoire diversity after transplant was predicted by Inverse Simpson Index values from donors and from recipients before transplant.

CDR1 and CDR2 (SNHLY, FYNNEI) derive from the germline V gene. The CDR3 runs 17 amino acids, cysteine and phenylalanine included. Left in the record is the CDR3 DNA by itself, 51 bases read in frame from the first base. Relative to germline, V is missing 4 bases and J is missing 9 bases, with 17 bases of the junction outside any gene match. The immunoSEQ assay, a bias-controlled multiplex PCR with V- and J-specific primers, was used to amplify TCR beta CDR3 regions from genomic DNA. A proprietary barcode and Illumina adapter sequences were added to the CDR3 amplicons in a second PCR step. CDR3 libraries were sequenced on an Illumina MiSeq instrument. Processing in the source paper ran as follows. Export and quality control were performed with immunoSEQ Analyzer 3.0, and downstream analyses were performed with R Bioconductor and Immunarch. Only productive rearrangements in the normalized downsampled data set went into calculating the repertoire metrics. Clonotypes larger than 5 templates in the normalized cohort were defined as pathologically expanded. The Inverse Simpson Index served as the measure of repertoire diversity. CMV-specificity analyses were carried out on the non-normalized data set to capture all clonotypes. TCRdb carries this immuneACCESS record with in-frame sequences only. Its versions omit some clonotypes, under half of them owing to an unresolved V gene in the studies checked, with the rest unexplained. V and J calls and clone size follow that table, whereas D and trimming were derived from the DNA. For this sample there are tens of thousands of clones; 85% to 90% appear just once. Of the sample, 5.9% falls within the top ten clones.

In the case of this clone: The specificity of this receptor is unknown. No much larger clone exists at a distance of one base, and base qualities are not known.

Sample: peripheral blood mononuclear cells, taken before stem cell transplant. This sequence originates from a man aged 55 to 70 with biphenotypic leukemia. Some clones in this sample may be carry-over from other donors' samples. Here the chain combines TRBV2 and TRBJ1-5; a stretch of 8 junction bases matches TRBD1. Read as DNA, the sequence is TGTGCCAGCAGTGCCTCCCGGACAGGGAATGAAGGGGGGCCCCAGCATTTT. It is translated as CASSASRTGNEGGPQHF.